This T cell receptor (beta chain) appears in the sequencing data of a study of shared clonotypes between healthy human individuals. Some clones are missing from TCRdb's copy, which holds only in-frame ones; the method was immunoSEQ multiplex PCR. The sample lists 2 million to 2.5 million clones; 93% were seen once. In germline, CDR1 is SNHLY, CDR2 FYNNEI. The CDR3 is 14 amino acids. The J segment lost 10 bases and the V segment lost 6 bases, leaving 6 bases of the junction unmatched. A remark on this clone: Antigen: not known.

Study-wide findings and caveats: Memory subsets had estimated richness that was generally smaller than that of naive subsets.

Sample: naive CD4+ T cells from PBMCs. Described subset: CD45RA+ positively selected. The clonotype originates from a man between 18 and 29 years old in good health. Some clones in this sample may be carry-over from other donors' samples. This chain joins TRBV2 and TRBJ2-2; 12 nucleotides line up with TRBD2. CDR3 amino acids: CASRTSGSIVELFF. In DNA form, the CDR3 reads TGTGCCAGCAGGACTAGCGGGAGTATCGTGGAGCTGTTTTTT.